This T cell receptor beta chain derives from a study of cytomegalovirus exposure and HLA in healthy donors. Study-level results: A list of 150 or so TCR beta chains associated with cytomegalovirus was given. DRB1 showed the most TCR associations and HLA-C the fewest in a later analysis, as rates varied by HLA locus. Published work reported that the classifier diagnosed cytomegalovirus status with high specificity and sensitivity.

This clone was detected once. No antigen is known for it. V was clipped by 6 bases and J by 5 bases; unmatched bases: 17. Looked up from germline, CDR1 is SGHAT and CDR2 is FQNNGV. The CDR3 length is 18 residues. Vbeta (60) and Jbeta (13) primers were used in the PCR. Libraries were prepared by immunoSEQ multiplex PCR; TCRdb keeps only in-frame clonotypes and omits some of them. The repertoire has around 100,000 clones, around 80% of them found once; the top ten carry 7.3%. The chain uses TRBV11-2 and TRBJ2-4, with TRBD2 matching over 9 bases. What was sequenced was PBMCs. The TCR originated in a young man in good health and CMV-seronegative. The CDR3 reads CASSPTPGGGEFENIQYF. The DNA for the CDR3 is TGTGCCAGCAGTCCGACCCCTGGCGGGGGGGAGTTCGAAAACATTCAGTACTTC.